The present T cell receptor beta chain was sequenced within a study of T-cell reconstitution after alpha-beta-depleted transplantation in children. This clonotype has ten or more counts. Deletions cut 0 bases from V and 4 bases from J, with 10 bases between. The CDR3 is made up of 14 amino acids. Unique molecular identifiers were incorporated when the TCRbeta library was constructed. MiXCR was run by TCRdb on the PCR reads, yielding one entry per CDR3 protein. The sample has about 22,000 distinct CDR3 sequences, 11% seen once; the top ten hold around 25%. The sequence derives from a human donor who donated a stem cell graft to a child with chronic granulomatous disease. The sample in question was PBMCs from the stem cell graft donor, obtained from the stem cell graft. The chain combines TRBV12-3 or TRBV12-4 with TRBJ2-7, with D possibly matching TRBD2 (5 bases). The CDR3 spells CASSLAGAMYEQYF. CDR3 DNA: TGTGCCAGCAGTTTAGCGGGAGCCATGTACGAGCAGTACTTC.